These 13 T cell receptor beta chains originate from one sample sequenced in a study of shared clonotypes between healthy human individuals (dated by TCRdb to the early 2020s). The library was made by the immunoSEQ multiplex PCR assay. The table comes from immuneACCESS by way of TCRdb, which keeps in-frame sequences with V and J called. Part of the clones is missing from these tables; in studies checked, under half for an unresolved V gene and the rest for unknown reasons. This sample holds over a million clones; 75% to 85% were observed only once. Clones ranked in the top ten supply more than 0.45% of the sample. The sample comprised memory CD4+ T cells from PBMCs. What the cell subset or site label conveys for this sample: CD45RA-negative fraction. Every receptor here comes from a man younger than 30 in good health. Some clones in this sample may be carry-over from other donors' samples.

The rearrangement joins TRBV2 to TRBJ1-3; D is unresolved. CDR3 length: 12 amino acids. Germline V CDR1 and CDR2: SNHLY, FYNNEI. Trimming cost V 5 bases and J 9 bases, with 11 bases left between them. In DNA form, the CDR3 reads TGTGCCAGCAGTCGGCCCGCGGGCACCATATATTTT. As protein: CASSRPAGTIYF.

The chain employs TRBV28 and TRBJ1-5; 7 nucleotides align to TRBD1. CDR3 length: 19 amino acids. J was trimmed by 5 bases and V by 5 bases; bases with no gene match: 21. Germline CDR1 and CDR2: MDHEN and SYDVKM. The CDR3 region is CASSPGKGTSQGRDQPQHF. The CDR3 DNA reads TGTGCCAGCAGTCCTGGAAAGGGCACCTCACAGGGGCGGGATCAGCCCCAGCATTTT.

The chain links TRBV7-2 to TRBJ2-7; TRBD1 agrees at 8 bases. This CDR3 is built from 14 residues. Germline CDR1 reads SGHTA; CDR2 reads FQGNSA. The trim removed 4 bases at V and 7 bases at J, leaving 9 bases unmatched. In DNA, the CDR3 is TGTGCCAGCAGCTGGAGCAGGGGGCAGGGAGAGCAGTACTTC. Its protein is CASSWSRGQGEQYF.

The chain is built from TRBV7-2 and TRBJ2-1; 13 bases line up with TRBD2. The V gene end was trimmed by 4 bases and the J gene end by 3 bases; junction bases not matched to a gene: 0. CDR3 length: 15 amino acids. Germline loops: CDR1 SGHTA, CDR2 FQGNSA. The CDR3 protein is CASSWTSGGYNEQFF. CDR3 coding DNA: TGTGCCAGCAGCTGGACTAGCGGGGGCTACAATGAGCAGTTCTTC.

The V call is TRBV4-3, the J call TRBJ2-2; 11 nucleotides line up with TRBD1. This CDR3 comprises 17 residues. Trimming at V came to 0 bases and at J to 7 bases, leaving 7 bases not matched to a gene. Germline V gene data show CDR1 as LGHNA and CDR2 as YSLEER. CDR3: CASSQEVRTGGHGELFF. CDR3 coding DNA: TGCGCCAGCAGCCAAGAGGTCAGGACAGGGGGCCACGGGGAGCTGTTTTTT.

This clone was counted only a few times. The chain carries TRBV27 and TRBJ1-5; D remains ambiguous. This CDR3 is 14 amino acids long. V lost 2 bases to trimming and J lost 7 bases, with 12 bases between them. Germline V gene data show CDR1 as MNHEY and CDR2 as SMNVEV (reference sequence). Here the CDR3 reads CASSLGSGRQPQHF. Written as DNA, the CDR3 is TGTGCCAGCAGTTTAGGGTCTGGGCGCCAGCCCCAGCATTTT.

The chain combines TRBV7-3 with TRBJ2-3; maybe TRBD2 (5 bases). V lost 2 bases and J 3 bases, leaving 9 bases between the germline ends. Germline V gene sequence: CDR1 SGHTA, CDR2 FQGTGA. The CDR3 extends over 14 amino acids. CDR3 amino acids: CASSLFSATDTQYF. The CDR3 nucleotides read TGTGCCAGCAGCTTATTTAGCGCGACAGATACGCAGTATTTT.

This clone came up once. The chain carries TRBV5-1 and TRBJ1-2; 9 positions match TRBD1. V lost 8 bases and J lost 6; bases outside the gene matches: 11. CDR1 SGHRS and CDR2 YFSETQ come from the germline V gene. This CDR3 is 14 amino acids long. The CDR3 spells CASRRTGEKDGYTF. The CDR3 DNA reads as TGCGCCAGTCGGCGGACAGGGGAGAAAGATGGCTACACCTTC.

About this clone: The same CDR3 is also encoded by other DNA sequences in this sample. J is TRBJ1-2 and V is TRBV28, with D tentatively TRBD1 (6 bases). CDR1 is MDHEN, CDR2 SYDVKM, per germline. The CDR3 sequence is 13 residues long. The germline V and J ends were trimmed by 3 bases and 3 bases, with 8 bases remaining between them. The CDR3 loop reads CASSLGGDYGYTF. In DNA form, the CDR3 reads TGTGCCAGCAGTTTGGGGGGCGACTATGGCTACACCTTC.

This chain links TRBV27 with TRBJ1-1; D not resolved. This CDR3 has 16 amino acids. The V end was cut by 7 bases, the J end by 0 bases, with 18 bases between. CDR1 and CDR2 (germline): MNHEY, SMNVEV (reference sequence). CDR3 residues: CASTPGPGRVNTEAFF. In nucleotides, the CDR3 is TGTGCCAGCACCCCCGGCCCGGGAAGGGTGAACACTGAAGCTTTCTTT.

This chain joins TRBV7-2 and TRBJ2-1, with a weak D call TRBD2 (5 bases). This CDR3 comprises 14 residues. Germline loops: CDR1 SGHTA, CDR2 FQGNSA. V was clipped by 5 bases and J by 15 bases, with 23 bases between them. The CDR3 DNA is TGTGCCAGCAGCGCTTCGGGGAGTCACTCGGGGTCGTTCTTC. Protein: CASSASGSHSGSFF.

The chain joins TRBV2 to TRBJ1-5; possible D gene TRBD1, 5 bases. There are 14 residues in the CDR3. Germline CDR1 and CDR2: SNHLY and FYNNEI. Trimming cost V 4 bases and J 4 bases, with 11 bases left between them. The CDR3 DNA reads as TGTGCCAGCAGTGTGGGCAGACAGAATCAGCCCCAGCATTTT. Protein: CASSVGRQNQPQHF.

This sequence joins TRBV7-9 and TRBJ2-1; 11 nucleotides agree with TRBD1. The CDR3 has 15 residues. From germline, CDR1 is SEHNR and CDR2 FQNEAQ (reference sequence). Germline trimming cut 3 bases from V and 5 bases from J; bases unmatched to any gene: 3. The CDR3: CASSLGQGVNNEQFF. CDR3 nucleotide sequence: TGTGCCAGCAGCTTGGGACAGGGGGTAAACAATGAGCAGTTCTTC.